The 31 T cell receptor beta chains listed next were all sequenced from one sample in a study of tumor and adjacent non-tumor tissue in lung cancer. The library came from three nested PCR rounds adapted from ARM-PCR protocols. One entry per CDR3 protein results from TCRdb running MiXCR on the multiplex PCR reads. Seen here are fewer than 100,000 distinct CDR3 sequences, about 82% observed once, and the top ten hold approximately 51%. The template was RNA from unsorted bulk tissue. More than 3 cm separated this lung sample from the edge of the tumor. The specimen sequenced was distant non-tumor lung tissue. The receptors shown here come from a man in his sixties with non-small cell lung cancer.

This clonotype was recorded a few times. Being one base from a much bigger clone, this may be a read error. CDR3 sequence reads: CNAAPGHLSYNEQFF. DNA of the CDR3: TGCAATGCTGCTCCGGGACACCTTTCCTACAATGAGCAGTTCTTC. The chain couples TRBV20-1 to TRBJ2-1, with D possibly matching TRBD1 (6 bases). The CDR3 sequence is 15 residues long. Germline CDR1 is DFQATT and CDR2 is SNEGSKA (reference sequence).

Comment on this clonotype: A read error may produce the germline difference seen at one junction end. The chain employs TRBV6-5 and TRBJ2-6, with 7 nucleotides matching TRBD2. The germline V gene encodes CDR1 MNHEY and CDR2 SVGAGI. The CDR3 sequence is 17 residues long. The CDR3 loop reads CPSSLAAASSGAYVLTF. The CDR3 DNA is TGTCCCAGCAGCCTAGCGGCAGCCAGCTCTGGGGCCTACGTCCTGACTTTC.

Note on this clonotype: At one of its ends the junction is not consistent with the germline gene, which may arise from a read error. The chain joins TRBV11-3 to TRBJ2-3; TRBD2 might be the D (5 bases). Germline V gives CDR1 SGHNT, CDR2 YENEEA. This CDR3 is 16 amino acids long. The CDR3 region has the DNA TGTGCCAGCAGATCCGGACTCTTAGGTGGCACATATACGCAGTATTTT. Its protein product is CASRSGLLGGTYTQYF.

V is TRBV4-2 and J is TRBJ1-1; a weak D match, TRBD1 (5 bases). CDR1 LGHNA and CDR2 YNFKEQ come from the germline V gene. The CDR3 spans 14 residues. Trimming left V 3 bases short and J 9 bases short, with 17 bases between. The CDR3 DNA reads TGTGCCAGCAGCCAGGGACTGGAAATAACTAAAGCTTTCTTT. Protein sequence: CASSQGLEITKAFF.

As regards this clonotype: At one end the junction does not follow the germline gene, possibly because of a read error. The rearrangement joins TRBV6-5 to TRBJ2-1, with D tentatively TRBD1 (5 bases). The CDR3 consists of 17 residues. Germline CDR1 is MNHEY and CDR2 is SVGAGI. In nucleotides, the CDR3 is TGTGCCAGTTGTTACTCGTACAGGCCGAGCTCCTACAATGAGCGGTTCTTC. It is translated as CASCYSYRPSSYNERFF.

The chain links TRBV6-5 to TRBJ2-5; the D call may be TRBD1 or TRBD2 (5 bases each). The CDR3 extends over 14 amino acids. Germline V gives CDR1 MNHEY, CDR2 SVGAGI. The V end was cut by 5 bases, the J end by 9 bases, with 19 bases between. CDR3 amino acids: CASSDIGTAWAQYF. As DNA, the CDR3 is TGTGCCAGCAGTGATATCGGGACCGCATGGGCCCAGTACTTC.

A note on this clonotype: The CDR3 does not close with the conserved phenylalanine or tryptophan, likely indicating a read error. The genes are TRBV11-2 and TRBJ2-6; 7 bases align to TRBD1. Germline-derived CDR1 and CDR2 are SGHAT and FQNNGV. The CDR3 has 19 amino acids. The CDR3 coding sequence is TGTGCCAGCAGCTTAGTTCCAAAGGACAGGCCCACTGGGCCCAACGTCCTGACTTTA. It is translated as CASSLVPKDRPTGPNVLTL.

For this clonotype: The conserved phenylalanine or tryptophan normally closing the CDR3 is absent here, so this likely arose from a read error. The CDR3 region is CVSSPGAGPPSGANVLTL. CDR3 DNA sequence: TGTGTCAGCAGCCCTGGCGCAGGACCTCCCTCTGGGGCCAACGTCCTGACTTTA. The rearrangement uses TRBV5-4 and TRBJ2-6; no reliable D call. The V gene's germline CDR1 is SGHNT and CDR2 YYREEE (reference sequence). There are 18 residues in the CDR3.

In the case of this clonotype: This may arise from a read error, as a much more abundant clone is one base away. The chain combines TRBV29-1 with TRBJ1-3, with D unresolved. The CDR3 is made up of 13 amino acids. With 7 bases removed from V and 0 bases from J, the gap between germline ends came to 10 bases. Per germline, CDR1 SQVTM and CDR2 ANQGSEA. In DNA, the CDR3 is TGCAGCGCCATGGAGGGCTCTGGAAACACCATATATTTT. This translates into CSAMEGSGNTIYF.

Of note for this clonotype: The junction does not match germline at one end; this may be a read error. CDR3 sequence reads: CDSGYTTGTDSPLHF. DNA of the CDR3: TGTGACAGCGGTTACACGACAGGGACTGATTCACCTCTCCACTTT. The genes are TRBV6-5 and TRBJ1-6; 7 nucleotides agree with TRBD1. This CDR3 is built from 15 residues. Per germline, CDR1 MNHEY and CDR2 SVGAGI.

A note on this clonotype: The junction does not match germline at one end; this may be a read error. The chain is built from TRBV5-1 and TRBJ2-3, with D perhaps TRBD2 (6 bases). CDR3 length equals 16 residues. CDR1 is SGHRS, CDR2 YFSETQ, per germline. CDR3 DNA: TGCGCCAGCAGCGTGGAGGAGGGAACCATCACAGATGCGCAGAATTTT. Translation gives CASSVEEGTITDAQNF.

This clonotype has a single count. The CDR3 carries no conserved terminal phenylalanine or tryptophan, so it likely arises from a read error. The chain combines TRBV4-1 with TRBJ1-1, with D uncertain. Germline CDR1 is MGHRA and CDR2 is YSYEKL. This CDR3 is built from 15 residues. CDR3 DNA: TGCGCCAGCAACCAAGCAGGAGCGGAAAACACTGAAGCTTTCCTT. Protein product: CASNQAGAENTEAFL.

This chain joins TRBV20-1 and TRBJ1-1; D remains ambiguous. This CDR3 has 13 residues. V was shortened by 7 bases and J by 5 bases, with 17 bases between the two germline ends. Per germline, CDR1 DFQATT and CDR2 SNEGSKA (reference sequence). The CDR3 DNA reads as TGCAGTGTTGTATCACGTCAGAGGACTGAAGCTTTCTTT. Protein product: CSVVSRQRTEAFF.

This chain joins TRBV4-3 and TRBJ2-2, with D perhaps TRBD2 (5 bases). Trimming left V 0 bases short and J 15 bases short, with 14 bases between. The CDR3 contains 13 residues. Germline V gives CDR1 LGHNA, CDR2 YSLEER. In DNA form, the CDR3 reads TGCGCCAGCAGCCAAGAGTTCACCGGGGAAATGTTTTTT. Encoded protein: CASSQEFTGEMFF.

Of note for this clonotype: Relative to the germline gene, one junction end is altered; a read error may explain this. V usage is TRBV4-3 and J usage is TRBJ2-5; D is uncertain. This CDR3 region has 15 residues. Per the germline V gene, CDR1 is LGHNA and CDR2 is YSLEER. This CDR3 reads CASSQGPGPQETRYF. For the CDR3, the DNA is TGCGCCAGCAGCCAAGGGCCGGGCCCCCAAGAGACCCGGTACTTC.

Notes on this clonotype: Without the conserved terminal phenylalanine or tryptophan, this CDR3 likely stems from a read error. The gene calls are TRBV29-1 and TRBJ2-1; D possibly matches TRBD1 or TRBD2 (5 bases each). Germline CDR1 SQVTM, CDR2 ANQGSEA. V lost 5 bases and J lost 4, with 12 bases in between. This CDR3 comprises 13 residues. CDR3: CSVWGGPYNEQFL. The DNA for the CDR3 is TGCAGCGTTTGGGGCGGGCCTTACAATGAGCAGTTCTTA.

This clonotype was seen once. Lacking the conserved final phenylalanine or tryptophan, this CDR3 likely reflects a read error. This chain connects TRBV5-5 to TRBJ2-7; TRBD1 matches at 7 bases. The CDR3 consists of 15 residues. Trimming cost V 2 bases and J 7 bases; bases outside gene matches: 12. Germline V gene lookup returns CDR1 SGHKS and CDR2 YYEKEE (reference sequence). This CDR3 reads CASSLGGLRRREQYL. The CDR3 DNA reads TGTGCCAGCAGCTTAGGGGGCCTCCGGAGGAGGGAGCAGTACTTA.

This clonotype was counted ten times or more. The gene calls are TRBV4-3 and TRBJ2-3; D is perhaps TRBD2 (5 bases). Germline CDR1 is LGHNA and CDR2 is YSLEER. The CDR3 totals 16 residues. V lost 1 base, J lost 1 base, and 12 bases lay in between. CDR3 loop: CASSQAAASGTDTQYF. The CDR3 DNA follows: TGCGCCAGCAGCCAAGCAGCGGCCTCCGGCACAGATACGCAGTATTTT.

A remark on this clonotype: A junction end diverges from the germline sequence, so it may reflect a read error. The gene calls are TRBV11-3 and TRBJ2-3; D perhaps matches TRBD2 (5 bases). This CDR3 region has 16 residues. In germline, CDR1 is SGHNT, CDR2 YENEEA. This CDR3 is CSSSPRASRVTDTQYF. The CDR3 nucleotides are TGTTCCAGCAGCCCACGCGCGTCGAGGGTCACAGATACGCAGTATTTT.

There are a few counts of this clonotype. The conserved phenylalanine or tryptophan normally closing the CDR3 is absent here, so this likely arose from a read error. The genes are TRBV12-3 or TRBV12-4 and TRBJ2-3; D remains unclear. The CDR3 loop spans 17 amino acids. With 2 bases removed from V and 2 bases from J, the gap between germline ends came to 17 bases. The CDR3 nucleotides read TGTGCCAGCAGTTTAAGAACTGGTCGAGAACTCACAGATACGCAGTATTCT. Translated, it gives CASSLRTGRELTDTQYS.

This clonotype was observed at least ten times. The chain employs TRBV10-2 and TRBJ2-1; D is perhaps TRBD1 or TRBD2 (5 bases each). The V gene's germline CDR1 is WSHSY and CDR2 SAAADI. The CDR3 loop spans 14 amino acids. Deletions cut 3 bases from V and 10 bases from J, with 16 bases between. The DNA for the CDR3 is TGCGCCAGCAGTGAACAGTCCGTCGGGGCCGAGCAGTTCTTC. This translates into CASSEQSVGAEQFF.

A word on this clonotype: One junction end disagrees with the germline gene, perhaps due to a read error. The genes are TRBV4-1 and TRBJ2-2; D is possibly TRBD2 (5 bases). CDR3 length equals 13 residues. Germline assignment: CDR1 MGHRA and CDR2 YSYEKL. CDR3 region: CTGSQIQTGELFF. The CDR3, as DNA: TGCACCGGCAGCCAGATACAAACCGGGGAGCTTTTTTTT.

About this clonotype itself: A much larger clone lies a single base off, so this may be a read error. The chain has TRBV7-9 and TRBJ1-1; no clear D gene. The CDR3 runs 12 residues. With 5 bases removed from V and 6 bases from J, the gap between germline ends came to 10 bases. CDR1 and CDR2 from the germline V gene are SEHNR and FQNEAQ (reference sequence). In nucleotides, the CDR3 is TGTGCCAGCAGCGGCAAGAGTTCTGAAGCTTTCTTT. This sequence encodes CASSGKSSEAFF.

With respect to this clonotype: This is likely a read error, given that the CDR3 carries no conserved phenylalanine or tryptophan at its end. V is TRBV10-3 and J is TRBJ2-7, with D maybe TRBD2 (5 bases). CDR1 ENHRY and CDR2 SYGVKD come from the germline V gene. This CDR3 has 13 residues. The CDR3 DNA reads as TGTGTCATCAAGAGGGCCCCTGCCTACGAGCAGTACTTA. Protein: CVIKRAPAYEQYL.

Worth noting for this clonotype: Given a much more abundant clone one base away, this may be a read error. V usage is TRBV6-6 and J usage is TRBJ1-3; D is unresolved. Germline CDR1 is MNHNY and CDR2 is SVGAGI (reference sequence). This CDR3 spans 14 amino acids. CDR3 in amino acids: CASNPGSSGYTIYF. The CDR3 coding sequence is TGTGCCAGCAACCCGGGGAGCTCTGGATACACCATATATTTT.

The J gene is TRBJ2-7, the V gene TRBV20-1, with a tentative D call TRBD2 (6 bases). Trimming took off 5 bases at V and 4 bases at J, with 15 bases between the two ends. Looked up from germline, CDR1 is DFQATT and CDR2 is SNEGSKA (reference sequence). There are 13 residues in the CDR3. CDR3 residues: CSAGPAGGYEQYF. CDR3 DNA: TGCAGTGCTGGACCAGCGGGCGGATACGAGCAGTACTTC.

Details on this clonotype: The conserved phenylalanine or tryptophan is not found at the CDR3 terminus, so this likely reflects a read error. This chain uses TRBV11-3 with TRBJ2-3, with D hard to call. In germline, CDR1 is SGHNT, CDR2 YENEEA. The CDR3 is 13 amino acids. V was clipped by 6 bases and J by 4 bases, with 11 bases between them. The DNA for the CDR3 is TGTGCCAGCAGATTTCATGGGGCAGATACGCAGTATATT. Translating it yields CASRFHGADTQYI.

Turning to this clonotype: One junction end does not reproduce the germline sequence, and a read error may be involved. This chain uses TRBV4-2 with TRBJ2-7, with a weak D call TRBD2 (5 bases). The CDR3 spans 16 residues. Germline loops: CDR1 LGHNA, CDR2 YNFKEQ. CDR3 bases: TGTGCCAACAGCCAAGAGGGCCGAGTCCCAATCTACGAGCAATACTTC. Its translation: CANSQEGRVPIYEQYF.

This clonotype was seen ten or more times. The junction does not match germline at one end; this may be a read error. The CDR3: CATSLGPKSHF. The CDR3 nucleotides are TGTGCCACCTCGCTGGGGCCAAAATCGCACTTC. This chain uses TRBV28 with TRBJ2-7; a possible D gene is TRBD1 (5 bases). Germline V lookup: CDR1 MDHEN, CDR2 SYDVKM. CDR3 size: 11 residues. Combining the CDR3 with reference TRBV28 and TRBJ2-7 gives the whole variable domain DVKVTQSSRYLVKRTGEKVFLECVQDMDHENMFWYRQDPGLGLRLIYFSYDVKMKEKGDIPEGYSVSREKKERFSLILESASTNQTSMYLCATSLGPKSHFGPGTRLTVT.

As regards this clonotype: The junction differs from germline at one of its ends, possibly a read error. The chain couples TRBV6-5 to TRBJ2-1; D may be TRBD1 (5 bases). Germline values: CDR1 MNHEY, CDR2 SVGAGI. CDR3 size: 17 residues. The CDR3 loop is CASGYSYRPSSYNDQFF. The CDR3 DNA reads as TGTGCCAGCGGTTACTCGTACAGGCCGAGCTCCTACAATGATCAGTTCTTT.

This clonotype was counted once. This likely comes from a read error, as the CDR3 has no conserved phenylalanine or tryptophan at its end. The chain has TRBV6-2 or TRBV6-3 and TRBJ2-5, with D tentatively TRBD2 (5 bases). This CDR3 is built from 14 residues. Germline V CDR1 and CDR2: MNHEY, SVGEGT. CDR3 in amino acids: CVSSYSPEVETQYI. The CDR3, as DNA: TGTGTCAGCAGTTACTCTCCGGAGGTGGAGACCCAGTACATC.